Detailed here is one T cell receptor beta chain. The antigen remains unidentified. This sample was taken from a study of OX40 agonist ivuxolimab in advanced cancers. Study findings and constraints: Expanded clones belonging to CD8+ T cells outnumbered, on average, those of CD4+. The work left the antigen specificity of expanded peripheral T cells undetermined.

Profiled with immunoSEQ multiplex PCR; TCRdb holds only in-frame clones, not every one. This table has tens of thousands of clones, around 87% appearing once. Germline values: CDR1 GTSNPN, CDR2 SVGIG (reference sequence). This CDR3 has 12 amino acids. V lost 2 bases and J 8 bases, leaving 12 bases between the germline ends. The clonotype originates from an adult with an advanced solid tumor such as melanoma, head and neck, liver or kidney cancer. Source: CD4+ or CD8+ T cells sorted from blood, taken in a trial of the OX40 agonist ivuxolimab. The rearrangement joins TRBV30 to TRBJ1-2; no clear D gene. CDR3 sequence: CAWSIQTGGYTF. CDR3 DNA: TGTGCCTGGAGTATACAGACCGGAGGCTACACCTTC.